Listed here is a single TCR beta chain. The data derive from a study of technical replicates of blood from a few donors. V was pared by 10 bases and J by 3 bases, with 15 bases between. This CDR3 is built from 13 residues. Germline V lookup: CDR1 WSHSY, CDR2 SAAADI. The method was immunoSEQ multiplex PCR; TCRdb's version includes in-frame clones alone and lacks a portion of them. Of roughly 59,000 clones listed, around 87% are singletons. V is TRBV10-2 and J is TRBJ2-5; a weak D match, TRBD2 (6 bases). Sequencing was performed on PBMCs. The source is a human donor in good health. Some clones in this sample may be carry-over from other donors' samples. The CDR3 is CATKWGGEETQYF. CDR3 DNA: TGCGCCACTAAGTGGGGAGGTGAAGAGACCCAGTACTTC.